The 15 T cell receptor beta chains below all came from one sample that was sequenced in a study of blood T cell repertoires in COVID-19. Clones were read by immunoSEQ multiplex PCR, and TCRdb kept only the in-frame ones, dropping some. Here the sample spans roughly 190,000 clones, around 84% being singletons. Sequenced: peripheral blood. These receptors were obtained from a woman aged 70-85 years with COVID-19, enrolled during active disease.

V usage is TRBV7-8 and J usage is TRBJ1-5; 8 bases match TRBD1. The ends lost 4 bases at V and 2 bases at J; junction bases unmatched: 7. Germline lookup yields CDR1 SGHVS and CDR2 FQNEAQ. This CDR3 is built from 16 residues. The CDR3 is CASSSQGAQGNQPQHF. The CDR3 region has the DNA TGTGCCAGCAGCTCCCAGGGGGCGCAAGGCAATCAGCCCCAGCATTTT.

A few counts support this clone. The chain combines TRBV5-8 with TRBJ2-7; 7 bases fit TRBD1. Looked up from germline, CDR1 is SGHTS and CDR2 is YDEGEE. V was clipped by 5 bases and J by 10 bases; unmatched bases: 3. The CDR3 is made up of 10 amino acids. CDR3 sequence: CASRWTGQYV. The CDR3 region has the DNA TGTGCCAGCAGGTGGACAGGACAGTACGTC.

The gene calls are TRBV5-5 and TRBJ2-7; TRBD2 matches at 8 bases. CDR3 size: 14 residues. V lost 0 bases to trimming and J lost 2 bases; unmatched junction nucleotides: 1. Germline CDR1 SGHKS, CDR2 YYEKEE (reference sequence). The CDR3 protein is CASSLGGRTYEQYF. The CDR3 DNA reads TGTGCCAGCAGCTTGGGCGGGAGGACCTACGAGCAGTACTTC.

V is TRBV11-2 and J is TRBJ1-1; 8 bases match TRBD1. Germline V gene sequence: CDR1 SGHAT, CDR2 FQNNGV. The CDR3 consists of 14 residues. The junction had 12 bases not matched to a gene; V was cut back by 5 bases and J by 10 bases. CDR3 coding DNA: TGTGCCAGCAGCACCGGACAGGGTCTATTAGGAGCTTTCTTT. This gives the protein CASSTGQGLLGAFF.

Only one count was recorded for this clone. This sequence joins TRBV5-1 and TRBJ1-4; 10 bases are shared with TRBD1. CDR1 SGHRS and CDR2 YFSETQ come from the germline V gene. The CDR3 has 16 residues. The trim removed 3 bases at V and 6 bases at J, leaving 8 bases unmatched. For the CDR3, the DNA is TGCGCCAGCAGCTCCGGGACAGGGGTTTATTATGAAAAACTGTTTTTT. This sequence encodes CASSSGTGVYYEKLFF.

The chain combines TRBV7-8 with TRBJ1-1; D is unresolved. Germline CDR1 SGHVS, CDR2 FQNEAQ. The CDR3 is 16 residues long. V dropped 0 bases and J dropped 0 bases, with 11 bases sitting between them. Written as DNA, the CDR3 is TGTGCCAGCAGCTTAGCGCGGAATGCGTTGAACACTGAAGCTTTCTTT. This sequence encodes CASSLARNALNTEAFF.

This sequence joins TRBV6-5 and TRBJ2-7; TRBD1 matches at 9 bases. Trimming at V came to 6 bases and at J to 4 bases, leaving 7 bases not matched to a gene. The CDR3 is 14 amino acids. Looked up from germline, CDR1 is MNHEY and CDR2 is SVGAGI. This chain's CDR3 is CASRTPGQGYEQYF. The CDR3 nucleotides read TGTGCCAGCAGGACTCCGGGACAGGGATACGAGCAGTACTTC.

The chain links TRBV27 to TRBJ2-1; 8 nucleotides line up with TRBD2. CDR1 MNHEY and CDR2 SMNVEV come from the germline V gene (reference sequence). Losses at the gene ends were 8 bases for V and 10 bases for J; bases not matched to a gene: 16. The CDR3 runs to 15 residues. This chain's CDR3 is CASSTGTRTVEEQFF. CDR3 in DNA: TGTGCCAGCTCGACCGGGACTAGGACCGTGGAGGAGCAGTTCTTC.

This clone was counted ten times or more. V is TRBV5-1 and J is TRBJ1-2; 9 nucleotides match TRBD1. CDR3 size: 16 residues. With V trimmed by 7 bases and J by 2 bases, 12 bases remained unmatched. CDR1 is SGHRS and CDR2 is YFSETQ in the germline V gene. The CDR3 region has the DNA TGCGCCAGCTCCACTACAGGGGGCGCAAGGAACTATGGCTACACCTTC. It codes for CASSTTGGARNYGYTF.

The chain couples TRBV30 to TRBJ1-5; unclear D gene. Germline CDR1 GTSNPN, CDR2 SVGIG (reference sequence). V was clipped by 1 base and J by 1 base, with 2 bases between them. The CDR3 consists of 12 residues. For the CDR3, the DNA is TGTGCCTGGAGTGCAAGCAATCAGCCCCAGCATTTT. It encodes CAWSASNQPQHF.

The V and J genes are TRBV28 and TRBJ1-3, with 7 bases matching TRBD1. Germline V gene data show CDR1 as MDHEN and CDR2 as SYDVKM. This CDR3 contains 15 residues. V shed 4 bases and J 0 bases; nucleotides not matched to a gene: 3. The CDR3 spells CASSSTGTSGNTIYF. CDR3 sequence (DNA): TGTGCCAGCAGTTCGACAGGGACCTCTGGAAACACCATATATTTT.

CDR3 protein: CASSHTPSYEQYF. CDR3 DNA: TGTGCCAGTTCCCACACCCCCTCCTACGAGCAGTACTTC. V gene TRBV27 combines with J gene TRBJ2-7, with D unresolved. V dropped 9 bases and J dropped 0 bases, with 12 bases sitting between them. Germline CDR1 and CDR2: MNHEY and SMNVEV (reference sequence). The CDR3 has 13 residues.

The chain is built from TRBV5-4 and TRBJ2-1; 8 bases align to TRBD1. The V segment lost 7 bases and the J segment 3 bases; nucleotides outside the gene matches: 3. Germline CDR1 is SGHNT and CDR2 is YYREEE (reference sequence). The CDR3 loop spans 13 amino acids. Here the CDR3 DNA reads TGTGCCAGCCAAGGACAGGGCTACAATGAGCAGTTCTTC. This encodes CASQGQGYNEQFF.

V and J are TRBV28 and TRBJ1-1; 7 bases map to TRBD1. V was pared by 6 bases and J by 5 bases, with 3 bases of the junction left unmatched. Per the germline V gene, CDR1 is MDHEN and CDR2 is SYDVKM. There are 12 residues in the CDR3. For the CDR3, the DNA is TGTGCCAGCAGCAGGGGGTGGACTGAAGCTTTCTTT. Translated, it gives CASSRGWTEAFF.

The J gene is TRBJ2-3, the V gene TRBV28, with 12 bases that match TRBD2. V dropped 2 bases and J dropped 1; count of bases not matched to a gene: 1. This CDR3 region has 16 residues. Germline V CDR1 and CDR2: MDHEN, SYDVKM. The CDR3 DNA reads TGTGCCAGCAGTTTAAGACTAGCGGGGGGCACAGATACGCAGTATTTT. This translates into CASSLRLAGGTDTQYF.